This T cell receptor (beta chain) was observed in a study of cytomegalovirus exposure and HLA in healthy donors. As for the study in general: Early released data comprised some 85 million unique TCRs from HLA-typed donors. Study-wide points: Reported performance of the classifier showed diagnosis of cytomegalovirus status with high specificity and sensitivity. Later analysis revealed greater clonal expansion in HLA-associated TCR beta chains than in equally common others.

As to this clone: The antigen is not known.

V lost 4 bases and J lost 6, with 15 bases in between. Germline lookup yields CDR1 MNHEY and CDR2 SMNVEV (reference sequence). This CDR3 is 15 amino acids long. PCR was performed using 60 Vbeta and 13 Jbeta primers. Using immunoSEQ multiplex PCR, the repertoire was profiled, and TCRdb retains in-frame clones only, with some absent. The table includes 140,000 to 150,000 clones, 60% to 85% detected once. Input material: PBMCs. J is TRBJ2-2 and V is TRBV27; unclear D gene. This TCR derives from a man aged 40-50 years in good health and CMV-seropositive. As DNA, the CDR3 is TGTGCCAGCAGTTCCCTTTACGAGGATCCCGGGGAGCTGTTTTTT. Translating it yields CASSSLYEDPGELFF.